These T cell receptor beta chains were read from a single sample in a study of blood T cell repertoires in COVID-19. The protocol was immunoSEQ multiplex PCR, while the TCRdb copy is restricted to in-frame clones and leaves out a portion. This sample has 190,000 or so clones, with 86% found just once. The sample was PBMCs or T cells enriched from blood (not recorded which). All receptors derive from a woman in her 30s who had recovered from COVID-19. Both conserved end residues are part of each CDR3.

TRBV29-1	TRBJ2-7	CSVHGQGTYEQYF
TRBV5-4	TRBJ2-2	CASSGNRGTNTGELFF
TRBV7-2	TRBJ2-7	CASSLDPGGVAGEQYF
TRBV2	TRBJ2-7	CASSVSGEQYF
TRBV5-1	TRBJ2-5	CASSSYGGRAETQYF
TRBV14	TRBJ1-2	CASSRPGGASGYTF
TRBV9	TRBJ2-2	CASSAPPRGGSIVTGELFF
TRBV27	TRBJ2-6	CASSLSAGANVLTF
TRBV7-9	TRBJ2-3	CASSQTLAGGSDTQYF
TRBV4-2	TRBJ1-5	CASSQGRTGDDQPQHF
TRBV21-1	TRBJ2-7	CASRIRDIFNFYEQYF
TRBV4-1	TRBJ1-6	CASSQDLTGFSNSPLHF
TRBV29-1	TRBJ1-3	CSVVGQGGNTIYF
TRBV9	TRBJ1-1	CASSARGQAFTEAFF
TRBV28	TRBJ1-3	CASGLGNTIYF
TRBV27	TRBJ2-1	CASSLTSGPYNEQFF
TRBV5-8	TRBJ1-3	CASSPDRFSGNTIYF
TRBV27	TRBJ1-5	CASSLSGRGNSNQPQHF